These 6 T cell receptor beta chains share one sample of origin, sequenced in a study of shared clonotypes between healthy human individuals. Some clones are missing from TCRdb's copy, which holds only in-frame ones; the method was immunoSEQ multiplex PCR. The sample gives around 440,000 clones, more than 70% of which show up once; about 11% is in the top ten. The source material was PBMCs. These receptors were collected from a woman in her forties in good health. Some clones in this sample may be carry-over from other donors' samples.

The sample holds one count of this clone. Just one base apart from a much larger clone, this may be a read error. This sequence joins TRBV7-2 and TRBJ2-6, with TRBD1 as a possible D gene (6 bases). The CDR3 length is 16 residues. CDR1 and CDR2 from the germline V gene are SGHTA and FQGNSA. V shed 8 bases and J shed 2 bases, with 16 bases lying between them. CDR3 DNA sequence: TGTGCCAGCGGCTCCCCGGGACAAACTGGGGCCAACGTCCTGACTTTC. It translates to CASGSPGQTGANVLTF.

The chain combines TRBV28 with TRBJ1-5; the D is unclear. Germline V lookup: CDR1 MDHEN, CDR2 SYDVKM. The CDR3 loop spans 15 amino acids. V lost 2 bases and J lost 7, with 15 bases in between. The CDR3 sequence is CASSLGVRGDQPQHF. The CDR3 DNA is TGTGCCAGCAGTTTAGGGGTTCGGGGTGACCAGCCCCAGCATTTT.

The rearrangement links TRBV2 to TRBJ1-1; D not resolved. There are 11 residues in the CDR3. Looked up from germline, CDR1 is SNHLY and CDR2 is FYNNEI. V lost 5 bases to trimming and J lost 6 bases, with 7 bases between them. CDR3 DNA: TGTGCCAGCAGTCGAGGGTCTGAAGCTTTCTTT. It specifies CASSRGSEAFF.

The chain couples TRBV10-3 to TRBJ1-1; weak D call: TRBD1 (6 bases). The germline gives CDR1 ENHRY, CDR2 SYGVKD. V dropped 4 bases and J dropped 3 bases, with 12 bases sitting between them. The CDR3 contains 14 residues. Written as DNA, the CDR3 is TGTGCCATCAGTGTCCACAGGGAGGACACTGAAGCTTTCTTT. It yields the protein CAISVHREDTEAFF.

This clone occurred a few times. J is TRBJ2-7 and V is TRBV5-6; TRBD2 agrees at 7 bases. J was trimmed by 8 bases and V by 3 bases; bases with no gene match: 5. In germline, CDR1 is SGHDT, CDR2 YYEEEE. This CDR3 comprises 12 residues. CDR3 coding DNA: TGTGCCAGCAGCTGGGGGGGTCAACAGCAGTACTTC. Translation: CASSWGGQQQYF. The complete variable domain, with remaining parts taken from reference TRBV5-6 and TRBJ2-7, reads DAGVTQSPTHLIKTRGQQVTLRCSPKSGHDTVSWYQQALGQGPQFIFQYYEEEERQRGNFPDRFSGHQFPNYSSELNVNALLLGDSALYLCASSWGGQQQYFGPGTRLTVT.

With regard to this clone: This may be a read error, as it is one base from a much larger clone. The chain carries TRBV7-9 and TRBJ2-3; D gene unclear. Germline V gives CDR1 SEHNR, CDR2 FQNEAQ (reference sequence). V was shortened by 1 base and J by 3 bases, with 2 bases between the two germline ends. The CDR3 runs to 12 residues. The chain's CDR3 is CASSLETDTQYF. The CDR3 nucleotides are TGTGCCAGCAGCTTAGAGACAGATACGCAGTATTTT. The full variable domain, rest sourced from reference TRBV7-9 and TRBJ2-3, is DTGVSQNPRHKITKRGQNVTFRCDPISEHNRLYWYRQTLGQGPEFLTYFQNEAQLEKSRLLSDRFSAERPKGSFSTLEIQRTEQGDSAMYLCASSLETDTQYFGPGTRLTVL.